This TCR beta chain is from a study of human T cells and chemical hapten exposure. Study-level information: Variability of per-sample TCR yields stemmed mainly from small differences in pooled library volume.

This clonotype was found many times. Its specificity is not known. TCRdb recomputed calls from the RACE reads with MiXCR, one row per CDR3 protein. Of some 36,000 distinct CDR3 sequences in the sample, 6% to 9.5% were seen once. This CDR3 has 17 amino acids. Trimming cost V 1 base and J 0 bases, with 16 bases left between them. Germline-derived CDR1 and CDR2 are SNHLY and FYNNEI. Time point defined: pre-sensitization, week 0. Treatment meaning: therapeutic diphenylcyclopropenone sensitization with weekly scalp DPC. Patches went on only after blood had been drawn each time. General study points: Compared to controls, expanded TCRs made significantly more large clusters of similar CDR3s.

The receptor's source is a woman between 50 and 59 years old with alopecia areata. Some clones in this sample may be carry-over from other donors' samples. V is TRBV2 and J is TRBJ2-7; a possible D gene is TRBD2 (5 bases). The sequencing here drew on whole blood, taken in connection with sensitization to the hapten diphenylcyclopropenone (DPC). CDR3 loop: CASSEGFGRADSYEQYF. The CDR3 DNA follows: TGTGCCAGCAGTGAAGGTTTCGGGCGGGCGGACTCCTACGAGCAGTACTTC.